These 26 T cell receptor beta chains originate from one sample sequenced in a study of radiotherapy plus CTLA-4 blockade in lung cancer. Data came from immunoSEQ multiplex PCR; TCRdb stores just in-frame clones and leaves some out. The table shows tens of thousands of clones, with 78% occurring only once. Sequences were derived from peripheral blood, sampled from a patient treated with radiotherapy plus ipilimumab. The receptors derive from a human donor with non-small cell lung cancer who had a complete response to radiotherapy plus ipilimumab.

This sequence joins TRBV4-1 and TRBJ1-2; D possibly corresponds to TRBD1 (5 bases). CDR1 MGHRA and CDR2 YSYEKL come from the germline V gene. This CDR3 has 14 residues. V lost 3 bases to trimming and J lost 4 bases, with 12 bases between them. The CDR3 coding sequence is TGCGCCAGCAGCCACAACACAGGCAGCTATGGCTACACCTTC. It translates to CASSHNTGSYGYTF.

This chain uses TRBV28 with TRBJ2-1, with TRBD2 identical over 8 bases. CDR1 is MDHEN, CDR2 SYDVKM, per germline. The V and J ends lost 2 bases and 5 bases, in that order; junction bases with no gene match: 2. This CDR3 has 14 residues. The CDR3 is CASSLVAGNNEQFF. The CDR3 nucleotides read TGTGCCAGCAGTTTAGTAGCGGGGAACAATGAGCAGTTCTTC. Full variable domain (outside the CDR3, taken from reference TRBV28 and TRBJ2-1): DVKVTQSSRYLVKRTGEKVFLECVQDMDHENMFWYRQDPGLGLRLIYFSYDVKMKEKGDIPEGYSVSREKKERFSLILESASTNQTSMYLCASSLVAGNNEQFFGPGTRLTVL.

V and J are TRBV10-3 and TRBJ2-5; no reliable D call. V was pared by 4 bases and J by 0 bases, with 6 bases between. Germline loops: CDR1 ENHRY, CDR2 SYGVKD. The CDR3 runs 13 residues. The CDR3 DNA is TGTGCCATCAGTGTAGGCAACCAAGAGACCCAGTACTTC. Protein product: CAISVGNQETQYF.

The gene calls are TRBV25-1 and TRBJ2-3; 9 bases fit TRBD1. V lost 3 bases, J lost 0 bases, and 7 bases stayed unmatched. Germline loops: CDR1 MGHDK, CDR2 SYGVNS. The CDR3 covers 17 residues. CDR3 sequence (DNA): TGTGCCAGCAGTGATCTCCAGGACAGGGGTAGCACAGATACGCAGTATTTT. Translation gives CASSDLQDRGSTDTQYF.

This clone came up a few times. One junction end does not reproduce the germline sequence, and a read error may be involved. The chain recombines TRBV5-1 with TRBJ2-5; no firm D call. Germline V gene data show CDR1 as SGHRS and CDR2 as YFSETQ. The CDR3 totals 14 residues. The CDR3 here is CASSFRLGQETQYF. CDR3 DNA: TGTGCCAGCAGCTTTAGGCTCGGCCAAGAGACCCAGTACTTC.

The sample holds a few counts of this clone. The V call is TRBV6-1, the J call TRBJ1-1; D gene unclear. Trimming took off 5 bases at V and 1 base at J, with 11 bases between the two ends. The CDR3 runs 14 residues. Germline lookup yields CDR1 MNHNS and CDR2 SASEGT. For the CDR3, the DNA is TGTGCCAGCAGTTATATCAGCTCGAACACTGAAGCTTTCTTT. Amino acids: CASSYISSNTEAFF.

The rearrangement links TRBV5-4 to TRBJ2-7; 9 bases line up with TRBD1. Trimming took 4 bases from V and 6 from J; bases not matched to a gene: 5. The CDR3 consists of 13 residues. Germline V gene data show CDR1 as SGHNT and CDR2 as YYREEE (reference sequence). The CDR3 here is CASSVGQGFEQYF. In DNA, the CDR3 is TGTGCCAGCAGCGTGGGACAGGGTTTCGAGCAGTACTTC.

The chain links TRBV5-1 to TRBJ2-2; 16 positions agree with TRBD2. This CDR3 has 17 residues. V was pared by 4 bases and J by 5 bases, with 5 bases of the junction left unmatched. The germline gives CDR1 SGHRS, CDR2 YFSETQ. CDR3: CASSPGLAGGLTGELFF. Written as DNA, the CDR3 is TGCGCCAGCAGCCCGGGACTAGCGGGAGGGCTGACCGGGGAGCTGTTTTTT.

This clone was seen just once. The rearrangement links TRBV25-1 to TRBJ1-2; 12 bases map to TRBD1. Germline values: CDR1 MGHDK, CDR2 SYGVNS. V trimming: 4 bases; J trimming: 5 bases; junction bases outside the gene matches: 5. The CDR3 sequence is 15 residues long. The CDR3, as DNA: TGTGCCAGCAGTGGCCGGGACAGGGGGCGATATGGCTACACCTTC. This codes for CASSGRDRGRYGYTF.

CDR3 nucleotide sequence: TGCGCCAGCAGCTTGGAGGGCCCAAGCCCCGCTGAGCAGTTCTTC. Amino acid sequence: CASSLEGPSPAEQFF. The chain couples TRBV5-1 to TRBJ2-1; D not certain. This CDR3 region has 15 residues. Per the germline V gene, CDR1 is SGHRS and CDR2 is YFSETQ. The V end lost 0 bases, the J end lost 9 bases, and 16 bases lay between the germline ends.

This sequence joins TRBV2 and TRBJ2-7; a weak D match, TRBD1 (5 bases). Trimming pared 9 bases from V and 2 bases from J, leaving 11 bases between. This CDR3 contains 12 residues. Germline-derived CDR1 and CDR2 are SNHLY and FYNNEI. The CDR3 DNA reads TGTGCCAGATCAACAGGCACCTACGAGCAGTACTTC. Translated: CARSTGTYEQYF. The variable domain in full, completed from reference TRBV2 and TRBJ2-7, reads EPEVTQTPSHQVTQMGQEVILRCVPISNHLYFYWYRQILGQKVEFLVSFYNNEISEKSEIFDDQFSVERPDGSNFTLKIRSTKLEDSAMYFCARSTGTYEQYFGPGTRLTVT.

The V gene is TRBV4-3, the J gene TRBJ1-4, with D unclear. There are 16 residues in the CDR3. CDR1 is LGHNA, CDR2 YSLEER, per germline. The V end was cut by 0 bases, the J end by 7 bases, with 15 bases between. The CDR3 nucleotides are TGCGCCAGCAGCCAAGATTGGGCGGAAAGGAGTGAAAAACTGTTTTTT. This gives the protein CASSQDWAERSEKLFF.

V is TRBV4-1 and J is TRBJ2-1; 7 bases match TRBD2. The CDR3 is made up of 13 amino acids. J gave up 5 bases and V 3 bases, and 1 base lay outside the gene matches. Germline V gene data show CDR1 as MGHRA and CDR2 as YSYEKL. DNA for the CDR3: TGCGCCAGCAGCCATACTAGCGACAATGAGCAGTTCTTC. Its protein product is CASSHTSDNEQFF.

The chain combines TRBV12-5 with TRBJ2-2; D is unresolved. Per the germline V gene, CDR1 is LGHNT and CDR2 is FRNRAP. The CDR3 spans 14 residues. Trimming took 1 base from V and 6 from J, leaving 9 bases between them. The CDR3 is CASGLAPGAGELFF. CDR3 DNA sequence: TGTGCTAGTGGTTTGGCTCCGGGTGCCGGGGAGCTGTTTTTT.

V usage is TRBV5-4 and J usage is TRBJ1-2; TRBD1 is a possible D gene (5 bases). This CDR3 is built from 12 residues. The germline gives CDR1 SGHNT, CDR2 YYREEE (reference sequence). V lost 0 bases and J 8 bases, leaving 8 bases between the germline ends. This chain's CDR3 is CASSLEGHGYTF. The CDR3, as DNA: TGTGCCAGCAGCTTGGAGGGGCACGGCTACACCTTC.

This chain joins TRBV19 and TRBJ1-1; TRBD1 matches at 9 bases. The V gene's germline CDR1 is LNHDA and CDR2 SQIVND (reference sequence). The CDR3 has 15 amino acids. V dropped 4 bases and J dropped 1; count of bases not matched to a gene: 4. The DNA for the CDR3 is TGTGCCAGTAGTAGAACGGGACAGGGGAACACTGAAGCTTTCTTT. Its translation is CASSRTGQGNTEAFF.

This clone came up a few times. V and J are TRBV11-2 and TRBJ2-7; TRBD1 or TRBD2 may be the D gene (6 bases each). The V end lost 5 bases, the J end lost 6 bases, and 20 bases lay between the germline ends. There are 15 residues in the CDR3. Germline assignment: CDR1 SGHAT and CDR2 FQNNGV. The CDR3 sequence: CASSLIQGLRTEQYF. DNA of the CDR3: TGTGCCAGCAGCCTAATACAGGGACTTCGGACCGAGCAGTACTTC.

This sequence joins TRBV18 and TRBJ2-2, with TRBD1 matching 10 bases. Looked up from germline, CDR1 is KGHSH and CDR2 is LQKENI. The CDR3 covers 19 residues. The V and J ends lost 4 bases and 0 bases, in that order; junction bases with no gene match: 11. The CDR3 DNA reads as TGTGCCAGCTCACGACAGGGGGCGGCTAGCGGAACGAACACCGGGGAGCTGTTTTTT. Translation: CASSRQGAASGTNTGELFF.

The rearrangement uses TRBV5-1 and TRBJ2-3, with D possibly matching TRBD2 (7 bases). The ends were cut back, 7 bases at V and 3 bases at J, with 21 bases in the middle. The germline V gene has CDR1 SGHRS and CDR2 YFSETQ. The CDR3 is made up of 16 amino acids. CDR3 sequence (DNA): TGCGCCAGCGTCCCCGGAGGGGGGGGGCGGACAGATACGCAGTATTTT. Translation gives CASVPGGGGRTDTQYF.

The chain combines TRBV5-8 with TRBJ2-3, with 8 positions matching TRBD2. Germline CDR1 and CDR2: SGHTS and YDEGEE. V was pared by 3 bases and J by 3 bases, with 6 bases of the junction left unmatched. The CDR3 is 15 residues long. This CDR3 reads CASSSPIAGTDTQYF. Written as DNA, the CDR3 is TGTGCCAGCAGCTCCCCGATAGCGGGGACAGATACGCAGTATTTT.

V gene TRBV25-1 combines with J gene TRBJ1-5; TRBD1 matches 7 bases. V trimming: 3 bases; J trimming: 3 bases; junction bases outside the gene matches: 8. Germline V gives CDR1 MGHDK, CDR2 SYGVNS. The CDR3 is made up of 16 amino acids. The CDR3: CASSDLGTAYNQPQHF. The CDR3 DNA is TGTGCCAGCAGTGACCTCGGGACAGCCTACAATCAGCCCCAGCATTTT.

This clone has just a few counts. The V and J genes are TRBV7-2 and TRBJ2-7; D not resolved. Germline lookup yields CDR1 SGHTA and CDR2 FQGNSA. The CDR3 is 11 residues long. V lost 4 bases and J lost 3, with 4 bases in between. The CDR3 loop is CASSSYYEQYF. The CDR3 DNA sequence: TGTGCCAGCAGCTCATACTACGAGCAGTACTTC.

The chain uses TRBV7-9 and TRBJ1-3; D not resolved. The CDR3 is made up of 16 amino acids. Germline CDR1 is SEHNR and CDR2 is FQNEAQ (reference sequence). The V end was cut by 4 bases, the J end by 4 bases, with 17 bases between. CDR3 sequence: CASSSPKAAPGNTIYF. CDR3 nucleotide sequence: TGTGCCAGCAGCTCCCCCAAGGCGGCGCCGGGAAACACCATATATTTT.

In DNA form, the CDR3 reads TGTGCCAGCAGCCCTCCCGGGCGGGAGGGATGGACCCAGTACTTC. Translating it yields CASSPPGREGWTQYF. This chain uses TRBV7-2 with TRBJ2-5; 9 bases fit TRBD2. CDR1 is SGHTA, CDR2 FQGNSA, per germline. The CDR3 has 15 amino acids. The J segment lost 7 bases and the V segment lost 5 bases, leaving 11 bases of the junction unmatched. Full variable domain (rest looked up from reference TRBV7-2 and TRBJ2-5): GAGVSQSPSNKVTEKGKDVELRCDPISGHTALYWYRQSLGQGLEFLIYFQGNSAPDKSGLPSDRFSAERTGGSVSTLTIQRTQQEDSAVYLCASSPPGREGWTQYFGPGTRLLVL.

This clone has just a few counts. The chain carries TRBV19 and TRBJ1-3, with 7 bases matching TRBD1. V was clipped by 4 bases and J by 0 bases; unmatched bases: 15. The CDR3 extends over 19 amino acids. Germline values: CDR1 LNHDA, CDR2 SQIVND (reference sequence). Here the CDR3 reads CASSTPTGTSKSSGNTIYF. CDR3 nucleotides: TGTGCCAGTAGTACTCCGACAGGGACGTCCAAGAGCTCTGGAAACACCATATATTTT. The whole variable domain, remainder taken from reference TRBV19 and TRBJ1-3, is DGGITQSPKYLFRKEGQNVTLSCEQNLNHDAMYWYRQDPGQGLRLIYYSQIVNDFQKGDIAEGYSVSREKKESFPLTVTSAQKNPTAFYLCASSTPTGTSKSSGNTIYFGEGSWLTVV.

The chain recombines TRBV5-6 with TRBJ2-1; D gene unclear. The CDR3 runs 13 residues. Germline lookup yields CDR1 SGHDT and CDR2 YYEEEE. V shed 2 bases and J shed 3 bases, with 6 bases lying between them. The CDR3 DNA reads as TGTGCCAGCAGCTTCATGGGCTACAATGAGCAGTTCTTC. This gives the protein CASSFMGYNEQFF.